The next 16 T cell receptor beta chains were all read from a single sample in a study of T cells in tuberculosis. Time point reported: new active TB diagnosis, blood taken before or within 7 days of starting treatment. Using immunoSEQ multiplex PCR, the repertoire was profiled, and TCRdb retains in-frame clones only, with some absent. This sample has about 35,000 clones, with approximately 90% found just once. Sequenced here: PBMCs, sampled at tuberculosis diagnosis. The receptors come from an adult with tuberculosis. Some clones in this sample may be carry-over from other donors' samples.

The chain combines TRBV6-1 with TRBJ2-1; TRBD2 matches 9 bases. The ends lost 4 bases at V and 8 bases at J; junction bases unmatched: 6. The CDR3 runs 14 residues. CDR1 is MNHNS and CDR2 is SASEGT in the germline V gene. The CDR3 DNA is TGTGCCAGCAGTGGCGCGGGGGGGCCCTATGAGCAGTTCTTC. Translating it yields CASSGAGGPYEQFF.

This clone appeared once. V gene TRBV13 combines with J gene TRBJ2-2, with 7 bases fitting TRBD1. V lost 4 bases and J lost 5; bases outside the gene matches: 4. The CDR3 consists of 14 residues. The V gene's germline CDR1 is PRHDT and CDR2 FYEKMQ (reference sequence). The CDR3 DNA sequence: TGTGCCAGCAGCTCACAGGGGAAAACCGGGGAGCTGTTTTTT. As protein: CASSSQGKTGELFF.

Note on this clone: One junction end does not reproduce the germline sequence, and a read error may be involved. The chain is built from TRBV5-1 and TRBJ2-1; D remains ambiguous. The CDR3 runs to 14 residues. Germline CDR1 reads SGHRS; CDR2 reads YFSETQ. The CDR3 sequence is CASSLGASYNEQFF. CDR3 DNA sequence: TGCGCCAGCAGCTTAGGAGCTTCATACAATGAACAGTTCTTC.

The V call is TRBV6-1, the J call TRBJ2-3, with D unresolved. The CDR3 consists of 14 residues. The germline V and J ends were trimmed by 5 bases and 3 bases, with 12 bases remaining between them. The V gene's germline CDR1 is MNHNS and CDR2 SASEGT. CDR3 amino acids: CASSLQVGTDTQYF. Here the CDR3 DNA reads TGTGCCAGCAGTCTCCAGGTCGGTACAGATACGCAGTATTTT.

About this clone: This may stem from a read error, because a much larger clone lies one nucleotide away. Within the sample, other DNA sequences also encode this same CDR3. This rearrangement joins TRBV6-1 to TRBJ2-2, with D tentatively TRBD2 (5 bases). Germline V lookup: CDR1 MNHNS, CDR2 SASEGT. This CDR3 is 13 amino acids long. This CDR3 reads CASSERESGELFF. DNA of the CDR3: TGTGCCAGTAGTGAACGGGAATCCGGGGAGCTGTTTTTT.

This chain links TRBV7-2 with TRBJ1-1; D not certain. The CDR3 extends over 13 amino acids. V was pared by 2 bases and J by 3 bases, with 7 bases between. The germline V gene encodes CDR1 SGHTA and CDR2 FQGNSA. Here the CDR3 reads CASSLNGYTEAFF. CDR3 nucleotides: TGTGCCAGCAGCTTAAACGGGTACACTGAAGCTTTCTTT.

The count of this clone is one. V gene TRBV7-2 combines with J gene TRBJ1-2; D might be TRBD1 (6 bases). V was pared by 1 base and J by 6 bases, with 15 bases between. In germline, CDR1 is SGHTA, CDR2 FQGNSA. The CDR3 has 15 amino acids. The CDR3 DNA follows: TGTGCCAGCAGCTTAGACAGGGCATCAGTGAATGGCTACACCTTC. Protein sequence: CASSLDRASVNGYTF.

J is TRBJ1-6 and V is TRBV6-6; 8 bases line up with TRBD1. The CDR3 consists of 14 residues. Germline lookup yields CDR1 MNHNY and CDR2 SVGAGI (reference sequence). J gave up 8 bases and V 5 bases, and 5 bases lay outside the gene matches. Here the CDR3 DNA reads TGTGCCAGCAGTCGGGACAGGTTGGATTCACCCCTCCACTTT. This translates into CASSRDRLDSPLHF.

The chain has TRBV18 and TRBJ1-2, with D possibly matching TRBD1 (5 bases). This CDR3 is built from 15 residues. Germline V CDR1 and CDR2: KGHSH, LQKENI. Between the trimmed V and J ends, which lost 3 bases and 2 bases, there was a span of 13 bases. CDR3 amino acids: CASSPWRGENYGYTF. CDR3 in DNA: TGTGCCAGCTCACCCTGGAGGGGCGAAAACTATGGCTACACCTTC.

The DNA of the CDR3 is TGTGCCAGCAGCCCTACTGGCAATCAGCCCCAGCATTTT. Amino acids: CASSPTGNQPQHF. The chain couples TRBV6-1 to TRBJ1-5; D is unresolved. Germline V gene data show CDR1 as MNHNS and CDR2 as SASEGT. V lost 6 bases and J 2 bases, leaving 8 bases between the germline ends. CDR3 length equals 13 residues.

Written as DNA, the CDR3 is TGTGCCAGCAGCCCTTCGGGGGGCGGTGAAAAACTGTTTTTT. This codes for CASSPSGGGEKLFF. The rearrangement uses TRBV9 and TRBJ1-4; possible D gene TRBD1, 6 bases. Germline CDR1 is SGDLS and CDR2 is YYNGEE. The V end was cut by 4 bases, the J end by 7 bases, with 14 bases between. The CDR3 runs 14 residues.

The chain links TRBV2 to TRBJ2-3, with a tentative D call TRBD2 (6 bases). The CDR3 extends over 15 amino acids. V was shortened by 1 base and J by 10 bases, with 18 bases between the two germline ends. Germline lookup yields CDR1 SNHLY and CDR2 FYNNEI. The CDR3 DNA is TGTGCCAGCAGTGAAGAGCTCGGGACTCTCCTTGCGCAGTATTTT. Amino acids: CASSEELGTLLAQYF.

CDR3 nucleotide sequence: TGTGCTAGTGGTTTCGCAAGGGGGTACGAGCAGTACTTC. It specifies CASGFARGYEQYF. The V gene is TRBV12-5, the J gene TRBJ2-7, with D possibly TRBD1 on 6 matching bases. The germline gives CDR1 LGHNT, CDR2 FRNRAP. Trimming shortened V by 3 bases and J by 4 bases, and 10 bases separated the two germline ends. The CDR3 spans 13 residues.

The chain combines TRBV27 with TRBJ2-1; no firm D call. V lost 5 bases to trimming and J lost 6 bases, with 8 bases between them. Germline V gene sequence: CDR1 MNHEY, CDR2 SMNVEV (reference sequence). There are 12 residues in the CDR3. CDR3 loop: CASSLTGNEQFF. The CDR3 nucleotides are TGTGCCAGCAGTCTCACGGGCAATGAGCAGTTCTTC.

A few counts support this clone. This chain connects TRBV18 to TRBJ1-2; D is undetermined. CDR1 is KGHSH, CDR2 LQKENI, per germline. CDR3 length: 13 amino acids. The V and J ends lost 3 bases and 7 bases respectively, with 12 bases between them. The CDR3 region has the DNA TGTGCCAGCTCACCCGAAGAGGGAGTTGGCTACACCTTC. Translated, it gives CASSPEEGVGYTF.

The chain is built from TRBV7-2 and TRBJ2-7, with 9 bases that match TRBD2. CDR1 SGHTA and CDR2 FQGNSA come from the germline V gene. V lost 7 bases to trimming and J lost 3 bases; unmatched junction nucleotides: 10. This CDR3 has 15 residues. The chain's CDR3 is CASNPVASGVYEQYF. The CDR3 DNA reads TGTGCCAGCAACCCGGTGGCTAGCGGGGTCTACGAGCAGTACTTC.